The TCR beta chain under discussion was sequenced for a study of blood T cell repertoires in COVID-19. Across the whole study: Samples of COVID-19 (acute and convalescent) were obtained from the United States, Italy and Spain.

Measured with immunoSEQ multiplex PCR; TCRdb has only the in-frame clones, and not every one. The table has roughly 70,000 clones, more than 90% seen once. Per the germline V gene, CDR1 is SGHDN and CDR2 is FVKESK. Trimming took 8 bases from V and 3 from J, leaving 16 bases between them. This CDR3 has 15 residues. The sample was peripheral blood. The chain joins TRBV14 to TRBJ2-2; a possible D gene is TRBD2 (7 bases). The source is a human donor with active COVID-19. The donor label of this sample is uncertain. CDR3 sequence reads: CASRPGGRDTGELFF. In nucleotides, the CDR3 is TGTGCCAGCCGGCCGGGGGGCAGGGACACCGGGGAGCTGTTTTTT.